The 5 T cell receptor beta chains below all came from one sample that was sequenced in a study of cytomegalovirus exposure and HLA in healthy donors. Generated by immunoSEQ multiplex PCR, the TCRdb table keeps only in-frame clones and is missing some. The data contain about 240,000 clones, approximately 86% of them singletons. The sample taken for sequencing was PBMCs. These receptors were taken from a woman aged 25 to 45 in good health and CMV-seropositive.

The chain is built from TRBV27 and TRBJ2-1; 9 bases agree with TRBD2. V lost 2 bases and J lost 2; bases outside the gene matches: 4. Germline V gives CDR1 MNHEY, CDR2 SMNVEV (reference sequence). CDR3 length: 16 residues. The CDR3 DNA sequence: TGTGCCAGCAGTTTAGATGGCGGGAGGGCCTACAATGAGCAGTTCTTC. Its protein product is CASSLDGGRAYNEQFF.

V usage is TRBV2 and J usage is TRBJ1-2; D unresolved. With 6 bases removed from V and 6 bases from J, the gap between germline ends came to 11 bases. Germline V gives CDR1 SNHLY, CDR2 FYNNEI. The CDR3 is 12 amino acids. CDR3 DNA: TGTGCCAGCAGGCTTACGGGAGATGGCTACACCTTC. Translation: CASRLTGDGYTF. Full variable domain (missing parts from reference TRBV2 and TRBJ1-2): EPEVTQTPSHQVTQMGQEVILRCVPISNHLYFYWYRQILGQKVEFLVSFYNNEISEKSEIFDDQFSVERPDGSNFTLKIRSTKLEDSAMYFCASRLTGDGYTFGSGTRLTVV.

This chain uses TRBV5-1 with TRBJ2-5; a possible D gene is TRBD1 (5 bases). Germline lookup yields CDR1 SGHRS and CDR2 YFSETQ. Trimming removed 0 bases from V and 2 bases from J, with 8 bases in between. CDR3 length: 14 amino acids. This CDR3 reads CASSLADSQETQYF. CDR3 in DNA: TGCGCCAGCAGCTTGGCCGACAGTCAAGAGACCCAGTACTTC. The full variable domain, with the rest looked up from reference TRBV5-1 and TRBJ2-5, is KAGVTQTPRYLIKTRGQQVTLSCSPISGHRSVSWYQQTPGQGLQFLFEYFSETQRNKGNFPGRFSGRQFSNSRSEMNVSTLELGDSALYLCASSLADSQETQYFGPGTRLLVL.

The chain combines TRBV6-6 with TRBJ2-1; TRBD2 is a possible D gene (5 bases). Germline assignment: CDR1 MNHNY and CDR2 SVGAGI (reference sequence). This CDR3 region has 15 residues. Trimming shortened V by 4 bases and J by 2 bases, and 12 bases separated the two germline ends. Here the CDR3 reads CASSFRSGPYNEQFF. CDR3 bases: TGTGCCAGCAGTTTCCGAAGCGGTCCCTACAATGAGCAGTTCTTC.

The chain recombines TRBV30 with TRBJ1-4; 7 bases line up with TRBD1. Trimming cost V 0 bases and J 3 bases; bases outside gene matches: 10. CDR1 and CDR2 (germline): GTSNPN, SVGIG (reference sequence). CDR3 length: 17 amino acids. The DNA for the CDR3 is TGTGCCTGGAGTGTACTGGTGTGGGGGACAGCTAATGAAAAACTGTTTTTT. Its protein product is CAWSVLVWGTANEKLFF.